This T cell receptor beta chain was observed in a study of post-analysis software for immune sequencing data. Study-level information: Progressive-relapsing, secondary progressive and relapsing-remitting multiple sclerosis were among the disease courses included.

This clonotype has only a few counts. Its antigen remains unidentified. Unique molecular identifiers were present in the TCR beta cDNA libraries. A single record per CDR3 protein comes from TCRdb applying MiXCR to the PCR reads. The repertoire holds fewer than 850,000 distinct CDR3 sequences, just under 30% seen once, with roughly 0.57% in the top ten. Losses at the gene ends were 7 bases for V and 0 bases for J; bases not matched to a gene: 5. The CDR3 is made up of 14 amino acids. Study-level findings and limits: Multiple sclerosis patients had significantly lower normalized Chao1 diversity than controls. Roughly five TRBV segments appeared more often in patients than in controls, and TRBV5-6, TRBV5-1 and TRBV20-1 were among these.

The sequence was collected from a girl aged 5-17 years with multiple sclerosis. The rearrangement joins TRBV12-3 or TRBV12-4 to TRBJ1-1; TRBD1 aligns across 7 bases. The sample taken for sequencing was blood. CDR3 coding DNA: TGTGCCAGCAACCCACAGGGGATGAACACTGAAGCTTTCTTT. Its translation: CASNPQGMNTEAFF.